The 25 T cell receptor beta chains below all came from one sample that was sequenced in a study of cytomegalovirus exposure and HLA in healthy donors. Use of 60 Vbeta and 13 Jbeta primers characterized the PCR. Libraries were prepared by immunoSEQ multiplex PCR; TCRdb keeps only in-frame clonotypes and omits some of them. The data show approximately 150,000 clones, with under 90% seen just once and about 4.3% held by the top ten. Sequences were obtained from PBMCs. Receptor source: a man aged 25-45 years in good health and CMV-seronegative.

The genes are TRBV5-4 and TRBJ2-7; the match to TRBD2 covers 7 bases. The CDR3 consists of 14 residues. With V trimmed by 6 bases and J by 2 bases, 8 bases remained unmatched. CDR1 and CDR2 (germline): SGHNT, YYREEE (reference sequence). The CDR3 DNA is TGTGCCAGCACCCCCCAGCGGGAACCCTACGAGCAGTACTTC. Translated, it gives CASTPQREPYEQYF.

The chain recombines TRBV27 with TRBJ2-1; maybe TRBD2 (6 bases). CDR1 and CDR2 from the germline V gene are MNHEY and SMNVEV (reference sequence). This CDR3 has 15 residues. Trimming removed 3 bases from V and 3 bases from J, with 12 bases in between. CDR3 DNA: TGTGCCAGCAGTTTTAGCGGTAATAACTACAATGAGCAGTTCTTC. Encoded protein: CASSFSGNNYNEQFF.

This clone has only a few counts. V gene TRBV6-5 combines with J gene TRBJ1-1; no clear D. Germline V lookup: CDR1 MNHEY, CDR2 SVGAGI. V was shortened by 4 bases and J by 5 bases, with 14 bases between the two germline ends. CDR3 size: 14 residues. Written as DNA, the CDR3 is TGTGCCAGCAGTTTAGGACGGGGTAGGACTGAAGCTTTCTTT. Protein sequence: CASSLGRGRTEAFF.

The chain carries TRBV7-2 and TRBJ2-1; D is possibly TRBD2 (5 bases). Germline-derived CDR1 and CDR2 are SGHTA and FQGNSA. CDR3 length: 14 residues. V lost 1 base and J 5 bases, leaving 9 bases between the germline ends. The CDR3 coding sequence is TGTGCCAGCAGCTTAGGGGTAGCGAACAATGAGCAGTTCTTC. Protein product: CASSLGVANNEQFF.

CDR3 protein: CASSLAKGQQRAYEQYF. The CDR3 DNA reads as TGCGCCAGCAGCTTGGCCAAGGGGCAACAAAGGGCCTACGAGCAGTACTTC. The chain combines TRBV5-1 with TRBJ2-7; the D gene is possibly TRBD1 (5 bases). Germline CDR1 reads SGHRS; CDR2 reads YFSETQ. Deletions cut 0 bases from V and 2 bases from J, with 18 bases between. The CDR3 spans 17 residues.

The rearrangement joins TRBV19 to TRBJ2-3; 11 bases match TRBD2. The CDR3 spans 18 residues. Germline loops: CDR1 LNHDA, CDR2 SQIVND (reference sequence). V gave up 5 bases and J gave up 0 bases; unmatched junction bases: 10. The CDR3 protein is CASSLLAGEGWSTDTQYF. The CDR3 nucleotides read TGTGCCAGTAGTTTACTAGCGGGAGAAGGGTGGAGCACAGATACGCAGTATTTT.

The chain links TRBV11-3 to TRBJ2-3; tentative D call: TRBD2 (5 bases). This CDR3 region has 15 residues. V shed 1 base and J shed 0 bases, with 8 bases lying between them. From germline, CDR1 is SGHNT and CDR2 YENEEA. The CDR3 region is CASSLGAASTDTQYF. In DNA form, the CDR3 reads TGTGCCAGCAGCTTAGGAGCGGCTAGCACAGATACGCAGTATTTT.

This chain uses TRBV2 with TRBJ1-6; D gene unclear. Between the trimmed V and J ends, which lost 6 bases and 5 bases, there was a span of 14 bases. The CDR3 extends over 15 amino acids. The germline CDR1 and CDR2 sequences are SNHLY and FYNNEI. The CDR3 is CASRRVFSDNSPLHF. The CDR3 region has the DNA TGTGCCAGCAGACGGGTCTTCTCGGATAATTCACCCCTCCACTTT.

This clone has a handful of counts. The V call is TRBV6-6, the J call TRBJ2-1, with 11 bases aligning to TRBD2. Germline loops: CDR1 MNHNY, CDR2 SVGAGI (reference sequence). Unmatched junction bases numbered 4, after V lost 5 bases and J lost 1 base. This CDR3 has 16 residues. CDR3 sequence: CASSPLAGGSYNEQFF. CDR3 nucleotides: TGTGCCAGCAGTCCCCTAGCGGGGGGATCCTACAATGAGCAGTTCTTC.

The rearrangement uses TRBV4-1 and TRBJ2-5; 9 bases line up with TRBD1. CDR3 length: 16 amino acids. CDR1 is MGHRA and CDR2 is YSYEKL in the germline V gene. V shed 0 bases and J 3 bases; nucleotides not matched to a gene: 5. The CDR3 region is CASSQDLRTGEETQYF. The DNA of the CDR3 is TGCGCCAGCAGCCAAGATCTGCGGACAGGGGAAGAGACCCAGTACTTC.

The chain employs TRBV4-3 and TRBJ1-1; D remains ambiguous. This CDR3 is built from 17 residues. Germline CDR1 and CDR2: LGHNA and YSLEER. The germline V and J ends were trimmed by 0 bases and 1 base, with 15 bases remaining between them. CDR3 sequence: CASSQDRPTGGNTEAFF. CDR3 in DNA: TGCGCCAGCAGCCAAGACAGACCCACCGGCGGGAACACTGAAGCTTTCTTT.

This chain joins TRBV19 and TRBJ1-1; D is possibly TRBD1 (5 bases). This CDR3 is built from 14 residues. V lost 1 base to trimming and J lost 4 bases, with 10 bases between them. The germline V gene encodes CDR1 LNHDA and CDR2 SQIVND (reference sequence). CDR3 in DNA: TGTGCCAGTAGTATAGGGGGGGGTCTCACTGAAGCTTTCTTT. This translates into CASSIGGGLTEAFF.

For the CDR3, the DNA is TGTGCCAGTAGCTTGGTTGGGGGGTCAAGCTCCTACGAGCAGTACTTC. It specifies CASSLVGGSSSYEQYF. The chain links TRBV19 to TRBJ2-7; TRBD2 is a possible D gene (6 bases). The germline V gene has CDR1 LNHDA and CDR2 SQIVND (reference sequence). Between the trimmed V and J ends, which lost 6 bases and 0 bases, there was a span of 18 bases. The CDR3 loop spans 16 amino acids.

V usage is TRBV9 and J usage is TRBJ2-6; 7 nucleotides line up with TRBD1. Germline CDR1 SGDLS, CDR2 YYNGEE. The CDR3 contains 18 residues. V lost 2 bases, J lost 0 bases, and 8 bases stayed unmatched. The CDR3 DNA reads TGTGCCAGCAGCGTGCCAAGACAGGGTTACTCTGGGGCCAACGTCCTGACTTTC. Protein product: CASSVPRQGYSGANVLTF.

The J gene is TRBJ1-2, the V gene TRBV28, with unresolved D. CDR3 length equals 16 residues. Deletions cut 6 bases from V and 1 base from J, with 18 bases between. CDR1 and CDR2 from the germline V gene are MDHEN and SYDVKM. CDR3 protein: CASSGRIRRDNYGYTF. CDR3 coding DNA: TGTGCCAGCAGCGGGCGAATTCGGAGGGATAACTATGGCTACACCTTC.

The chain has TRBV7-9 and TRBJ2-5; 7 nucleotides agree with TRBD2. The germline V gene has CDR1 SEHNR and CDR2 FQNEAQ (reference sequence). The V and J ends lost 2 bases and 2 bases, in that order; junction bases with no gene match: 11. This CDR3 contains 17 residues. The CDR3 reads CASSLSNWEGRQETQYF. CDR3 DNA: TGTGCCAGCAGCTTATCCAATTGGGAGGGAAGGCAAGAGACCCAGTACTTC.

This chain joins TRBV15 and TRBJ1-2, with a possible D match to TRBD1 (5 bases). The CDR3 runs to 15 residues. Trimming pared 2 bases from V and 3 bases from J, leaving 13 bases between. The V gene's germline CDR1 is LNHNV and CDR2 YYDKDF (reference sequence). The CDR3 DNA reads as TGTGCCACCAGCAGAACAGGCACGACGTACTATGGCTACACCTTC. Encoded protein: CATSRTGTTYYGYTF.

The gene calls are TRBV15 and TRBJ1-4; unclear D gene. Germline V gene data show CDR1 as LNHNV and CDR2 as YYDKDF (reference sequence). V lost 0 bases and J lost 6, with 11 bases in between. This CDR3 has 15 amino acids. The CDR3 loop is CATSRDGKRDEKLFF. In DNA, the CDR3 is TGTGCCACCAGCAGAGATGGGAAGCGGGATGAAAAACTGTTTTTT. Supplemented by reference TRBV15 and TRBJ1-4, the full variable domain reads DAMVIQNPRYQVTQFGKPVTLSCSQTLNHNVMYWYQQKSSQAPKLLFHYYDKDFNNEADTPDNFQSRRPNTSFCFLDIRSPGLGDTAMYLCATSRDGKRDEKLFFGSGTQLSVL.

V gene TRBV9 combines with J gene TRBJ2-7, with a tentative D call TRBD1 (6 bases). Per germline, CDR1 SGDLS and CDR2 YYNGEE. Trimming pared 3 bases from V and 3 bases from J, leaving 10 bases between. The length of the CDR3 is 13 residues. The CDR3 DNA reads as TGTGCCAGCAGCGACCCACAGGGCTACGAGCAGTACTTC. Its protein product is CASSDPQGYEQYF.

This chain uses TRBV28 with TRBJ2-7; 7 bases are shared with TRBD1. V was clipped by 5 bases and J by 1 base; unmatched bases: 8. The CDR3 contains 15 residues. Germline assignment: CDR1 MDHEN and CDR2 SYDVKM. In DNA form, the CDR3 reads TGTGCCAGCAGTCCACGGGACAGCCCATCCTACGAGCAGTACTTC. It specifies CASSPRDSPSYEQYF.

This chain connects TRBV6-5 to TRBJ1-2; 9 bases match TRBD1. This CDR3 spans 14 amino acids. Germline assignment: CDR1 MNHEY and CDR2 SVGAGI. V shed 6 bases, J shed 7 bases, and the junction held 9 bases outside the gene matches. The CDR3 reads CASSPRQGGTGYTF. CDR3 DNA: TGTGCCAGCAGCCCAAGACAGGGGGGGACTGGCTACACCTTC.

The V and J genes are TRBV7-3 and TRBJ2-3, with D unclear. The germline V and J ends were trimmed by 5 bases and 2 bases, with 14 bases remaining between them. CDR1 is SGHTA and CDR2 is FQGTGA in the germline V gene. The CDR3 has 15 amino acids. In nucleotides, the CDR3 is TGTGCCAGCAGCCCAGGATGGTCTGACACAGATACGCAGTATTTT. Protein sequence: CASSPGWSDTDTQYF. Together with reference TRBV7-3 and TRBJ2-3, the CDR3 gives the full variable domain: GAGVSQTPSNKVTEKGKYVELRCDPISGHTALYWYRQSLGQGPEFLIYFQGTGAADDSGLPNDRFFAVRPEGSVSTLKIQRTERGDSAVYLCASSPGWSDTDTQYFGPGTRLTVL.

The rearrangement joins TRBV2 to TRBJ1-1; no clear D. The V gene lost 8 bases and the J gene lost 2 bases, with 15 bases spanning the gap. Germline CDR1 reads SNHLY; CDR2 reads FYNNEI. This CDR3 spans 14 amino acids. The CDR3: CASDQHLLNTEAFF. DNA for the CDR3: TGTGCCAGCGATCAACACCTACTAAACACTGAAGCTTTCTTT. The full variable domain, rest sourced from reference TRBV2 and TRBJ1-1, is EPEVTQTPSHQVTQMGQEVILRCVPISNHLYFYWYRQILGQKVEFLVSFYNNEISEKSEIFDDQFSVERPDGSNFTLKIRSTKLEDSAMYFCASDQHLLNTEAFFGQGTRLTVV.

The CDR3 sequence is CASSVVSSGANNEQFF. The CDR3 DNA reads as TGTGCCAGCAGCGTAGTTAGTAGCGGGGCAAACAATGAGCAGTTCTTC. The gene calls are TRBV9 and TRBJ2-1; 8 nucleotides align to TRBD2. Germline-derived CDR1 and CDR2 are SGDLS and YYNGEE. The CDR3 contains 16 residues. Trimming took 0 bases from V and 5 from J; bases not matched to a gene: 7.

A few counts support this clone. The chain carries TRBV7-2 and TRBJ1-6; D remains ambiguous. This CDR3 is 17 amino acids long. Germline V gives CDR1 SGHTA, CDR2 FQGNSA. The V gene lost 3 bases and the J gene lost 9 bases, with 21 bases spanning the gap. The CDR3 coding sequence is TGTGCCAGCAGCTTTAGGAGTTTGGGGAGATTGGGTTCACCCCTCCACTTT. This encodes CASSFRSLGRLGSPLHF.